This T cell receptor beta chain was sequenced in a study of response to subunit inactivated influenza vaccine. The study's findings and limits: There was a suggestion from the authors that each seasonal influenza vaccination recruits few new T cells.

With respect to this clonotype: What it binds is unknown.

From the RT-PCR reads, TCRdb called clonotypes with MiXCR, one entry per CDR3 protein. The sample has roughly 570,000 distinct CDR3 sequences, 10% to 15% seen once. Germline V gene data show CDR1 as ENHRY and CDR2 as SYGVKD. J was trimmed by 4 bases and V by 3 bases; bases with no gene match: 1. This CDR3 comprises 14 residues. The gene calls are TRBV10-3 and TRBJ2-5; 11 nucleotides match TRBD1. This clonotype originated in a man aged 45-65 years who received an inactivated influenza vaccine. The starting material was PBMCs from blood, obtained about 40 days after vaccination. CDR3 coding DNA: TGTGCCATCAGTGAAGGGACAGGGGGAGAGACCCAGTACTTC. Translation: CAISEGTGGETQYF.